One and the same sample provided the 27 T cell receptor beta chains below, sequenced in a study of shared clonotypes between healthy human individuals. TCRdb's copy holds only in-frame clones and misses some; the assay was immunoSEQ multiplex PCR. The sample consists of under 550,000 clones, around 96% of them appearing once. Specimen: naive CD4+ T cells sorted from blood. Subset here: CD45RA+ positively selected. Receptors were obtained from a woman aged 30 to 39 in good health.

The chain recombines TRBV11-2 with TRBJ2-7, with a weak D call TRBD2 (6 bases). From germline, CDR1 is SGHAT and CDR2 FQNNGV. The CDR3 extends over 15 amino acids. V gave up 0 bases and J gave up 3 bases, with 12 bases separating them. CDR3: CASSLELGTGYEQYF. CDR3 nucleotides: TGTGCCAGCAGCTTAGAACTGGGGACTGGCTACGAGCAGTACTTC. The complete variable domain, with remaining parts taken from reference TRBV11-2 and TRBJ2-7, reads EAGVAQSPRYKIIEKRQSVAFWCNPISGHATLYWYQQILGQGPKLLIQFQNNGVVDDSQLPKDRFSAERLKGVDSTLKIQPAKLEDSAVYLCASSLELGTGYEQYFGPGTRLTVT.

Turning to this clone: This sample also contains other DNA sequences that code for the same CDR3. The rearrangement uses TRBV6-1 and TRBJ2-7; the D gene could be TRBD1 or TRBD2 (5 bases each). The germline gives CDR1 MNHNS, CDR2 SASEGT. The CDR3 covers 13 residues. V lost 6 bases to trimming and J lost 2 bases, with 11 bases between them. The CDR3 DNA is TGTGCCAGCAGCCGGGACCGAGCCTACGAGCAGTACTTC. Amino acid sequence: CASSRDRAYEQYF.

The rearrangement uses TRBV30 and TRBJ2-7; D gene uncertain. Between the trimmed V and J ends, which lost 0 bases and 3 bases, there was a span of 6 bases. This CDR3 has 12 amino acids. Germline V lookup: CDR1 GTSNPN, CDR2 SVGIG (reference sequence). CDR3 sequence: CAWSVFRYEQYF. In DNA form, the CDR3 reads TGTGCCTGGAGTGTATTCCGCTACGAGCAGTACTTC. The full variable domain, rest sourced from reference TRBV30 and TRBJ2-7, is SQTIHQWPATLVQPVGSPLSLECTVEGTSNPNLYWYRQAAGRGLQLLFYSVGIGQISSEVPQNLSASRPQDRQFILSSKKLLLSDSGFYLCAWSVFRYEQYFGPGTRLTVT.

Note on this clone: This specimen includes other DNA sequences encoding the same CDR3. The V and J genes are TRBV5-1 and TRBJ1-4; no clear D. The CDR3 spans 14 residues. Trimming took off 0 bases at V and 4 bases at J, with 7 bases between the two ends. Germline values: CDR1 SGHRS, CDR2 YFSETQ. The CDR3 nucleotides read TGCGCCAGCAGCTTGGCGGGTGGTAATGAAAAACTGTTTTTT. This codes for CASSLAGGNEKLFF.

With regard to this clone: At the DNA level, this CDR3 is encoded by other sequences in the same sample as well. The genes are TRBV6-5 and TRBJ2-1; 8 bases agree with TRBD1. CDR3 length equals 15 residues. Germline values: CDR1 MNHEY, CDR2 SVGAGI. With V trimmed by 4 bases and J by 2 bases, 4 bases remained unmatched. This CDR3 is CASSSDRGTYNEQFF. The CDR3 nucleotides read TGTGCCAGCAGTTCCGACAGGGGTACCTACAATGAGCAGTTCTTC.

The V call is TRBV10-2, the J call TRBJ1-1; no clear D gene. Trimming left V 8 bases short and J 2 bases short, with 9 bases between. The CDR3 loop spans 12 amino acids. CDR1 and CDR2 from the germline V gene are WSHSY and SAAADI. DNA of the CDR3: TGCGCCAGCTACCGGGGTAACACTGAAGCTTTCTTT. Translating it yields CASYRGNTEAFF.

This chain uses TRBV30 with TRBJ1-3, with D unresolved. The CDR3 is made up of 12 amino acids. Trimming pared 3 bases from V and 5 bases from J, leaving 8 bases between. The germline CDR1 and CDR2 sequences are GTSNPN and SVGIG (reference sequence). The CDR3 bases are TGTGCCTGGAGGGGGATCAGAAACACCATATATTTT. Its protein product is CAWRGIRNTIYF.

V usage is TRBV5-1 and J usage is TRBJ2-1, with 12 bases lining up with TRBD2. The germline V gene encodes CDR1 SGHRS and CDR2 YFSETQ. The V segment lost 6 bases and the J segment 6 bases; nucleotides outside the gene matches: 4. The CDR3 loop spans 14 amino acids. The CDR3 region has the DNA TGCGCCAGCAAGGTGACTAGCGGGAGCAATGAGCAGTTCTTC. It translates to CASKVTSGSNEQFF.

This rearrangement joins TRBV2 to TRBJ2-4; D is uncertain. Germline V gives CDR1 SNHLY, CDR2 FYNNEI. V was shortened by 6 bases and J by 0 bases, with 12 bases between the two germline ends. The CDR3 has 15 amino acids. The CDR3 loop reads CASSPLTRAKNIQYF. As DNA, the CDR3 is TGTGCCAGCAGCCCTCTGACGCGAGCCAAAAACATTCAGTACTTC.

The chain employs TRBV9 and TRBJ2-5; 9 nucleotides line up with TRBD2. The J call is in doubt because the DNA end fits TRBJ2-7 better. Germline loops: CDR1 SGDLS, CDR2 YYNGEE. The CDR3 extends over 16 amino acids. The CDR3, as DNA: TGTGCCAGCAGCCCGAGGGGAGCGGGAGGTTCCAACGAGCAGTACTTC. Amino acids: CASSPRGAGGSNEQYF.

This clone was counted once. The rearrangement uses TRBV7-9 and TRBJ2-3; D may be TRBD2 (6 bases). Trimming left V 6 bases short and J 4 bases short, with 17 bases between. CDR3 length: 15 amino acids. Germline-derived CDR1 and CDR2 are SEHNR and FQNEAQ (reference sequence). The CDR3 is CASSLSGVGADTQYF. Here the CDR3 DNA reads TGTGCCAGCAGTCTTAGCGGAGTGGGGGCAGATACGCAGTATTTT.

The chain links TRBV2 to TRBJ2-7, with TRBD1 as a possible D gene (6 bases). Looked up from germline, CDR1 is SNHLY and CDR2 is FYNNEI. V lost 4 bases to trimming and J lost 2 bases, with 6 bases between them. This CDR3 spans 12 amino acids. The CDR3 protein is CASSGQAYEQYF. The CDR3 DNA follows: TGTGCCAGCAGTGGACAGGCCTACGAGCAGTACTTC.

This sequence joins TRBV15 and TRBJ1-5, with 10 bases aligning to TRBD1. Germline assignment: CDR1 LNHNV and CDR2 YYDKDF (reference sequence). This CDR3 has 16 residues. Trimming at V came to 2 bases and at J to 6 bases, leaving 7 bases not matched to a gene. The CDR3 bases are TGTGCCACCAGCAGAAGACAGGGGGCTTTCAGTCAGCCCCAGCATTTT. Protein product: CATSRRQGAFSQPQHF.

The chain links TRBV10-3 to TRBJ2-7; 10 bases line up with TRBD2. V trimming: 3 bases; J trimming: 0 bases; junction bases outside the gene matches: 8. Germline CDR1 ENHRY, CDR2 SYGVKD. There are 17 residues in the CDR3. CDR3 coding DNA: TGTGCCATCAGTGATAGGTTAGCGGGAGGAAACTCCTACGAGCAGTACTTC. Translation gives CAISDRLAGGNSYEQYF.

The chain links TRBV4-1 to TRBJ2-2, with D possibly matching TRBD2 (6 bases). Between the trimmed V and J ends, which lost 1 base and 2 bases, there was a span of 11 bases. Germline CDR1 is MGHRA and CDR2 is YSYEKL. The CDR3 totals 16 residues. The chain's CDR3 is CASSQVWGLNTGELFF. CDR3 sequence (DNA): TGCGCCAGCAGCCAAGTTTGGGGACTCAACACCGGGGAGCTGTTTTTT.

The chain combines TRBV7-2 with TRBJ2-7; D gene uncertain. V lost 3 bases and J 2 bases, leaving 17 bases between the germline ends. Germline V gene lookup returns CDR1 SGHTA and CDR2 FQGNSA. The CDR3 sequence is 16 residues long. The CDR3 is CASSFQTLRATYEQYF. CDR3 coding DNA: TGTGCCAGCAGCTTTCAGACCTTAAGGGCTACCTACGAGCAGTACTTC.

With respect to this clone: This specimen includes other DNA sequences encoding the same CDR3. The rearrangement joins TRBV29-1 to TRBJ2-7; a weak D match, TRBD1 (6 bases). The CDR3 runs 13 residues. The germline gives CDR1 SQVTM, CDR2 ANQGSEA. The V end was cut by 4 bases, the J end by 2 bases, with 12 bases between. The chain's CDR3 is CSVVSGVTYEQYF. Written as DNA, the CDR3 is TGCAGCGTTGTCTCAGGGGTGACCTACGAGCAGTACTTC.

With regard to this clone: At one end, the junction sequence differs from germline, possibly due to a read error. This CDR3 is also generated by other DNA sequences in the sample. This chain uses TRBV28 with TRBJ1-2, with D possibly being TRBD1 (5 bases). Germline V gene lookup returns CDR1 MDHEN and CDR2 SYDVKM. The CDR3 is made up of 13 amino acids. CDR3 region: CASSLGASPGYTF. CDR3 bases: TGCGCCAGCAGTTTAGGGGCCAGCCCTGGCTACACCTTC.

CDR3 DNA: TGCGCCAGCAGTGAGGATGGGGGTCAGCCCCAGCATTTT. Amino acid sequence: CASSEDGGQPQHF. The chain employs TRBV10-1 and TRBJ1-5; possible D gene TRBD1, 5 bases. Per the germline V gene, CDR1 is WNHNN and CDR2 is SYGVQD (reference sequence). The germline V and J ends were trimmed by 2 bases and 6 bases, with 8 bases remaining between them. This CDR3 region has 13 residues.

The V gene is TRBV19, the J gene TRBJ1-4, with 8 bases aligning to TRBD1. J gave up 7 bases and V 5 bases, and 6 bases lay outside the gene matches. The CDR3 consists of 14 residues. CDR1 LNHDA and CDR2 SQIVND come from the germline V gene (reference sequence). In nucleotides, the CDR3 is TGTGCCAGTAGTTCCCGGGACAGGAGTGAAAAACTGTTTTTT. It specifies CASSSRDRSEKLFF.

The rearrangement links TRBV15 to TRBJ1-5; 8 nucleotides align to TRBD1. The CDR3 contains 14 residues. Germline values: CDR1 LNHNV, CDR2 YYDKDF (reference sequence). Losses at the gene ends were 3 bases for V and 12 bases for J; bases not matched to a gene: 10. CDR3 nucleotides: TGTGCCACCAGCAGTGGGACAGGCTATCTCCTCCAGCATTTT. It is translated as CATSSGTGYLLQHF.

Written as DNA, the CDR3 is TGTGCCAGCAGTGGCTGGGACGGCCAAGCTTTCTTT. This encodes CASSGWDGQAFF. This chain connects TRBV2 to TRBJ1-1; tentatively, D is TRBD1 (5 bases). CDR1 SNHLY and CDR2 FYNNEI come from the germline V gene. V lost 4 bases and J lost 9, with 12 bases in between. The CDR3 runs 12 residues.

This chain connects TRBV5-1 to TRBJ2-1; possible D gene TRBD2, 6 bases. V shed 0 bases and J shed 4 bases, with 14 bases lying between them. Germline loops: CDR1 SGHRS, CDR2 YFSETQ. This CDR3 is 16 amino acids long. CDR3 amino acids: CASSLVGGAPYNEQFF. The CDR3 DNA follows: TGCGCCAGCAGCTTGGTGGGCGGGGCCCCTTACAATGAGCAGTTCTTC.

The chain carries TRBV5-1 and TRBJ2-5, with D tentatively TRBD1 (5 bases). The CDR3 extends over 13 amino acids. The V end lost 0 bases, the J end lost 7 bases, and 10 bases lay between the germline ends. Germline V gene sequence: CDR1 SGHRS, CDR2 YFSETQ. CDR3 bases: TGCGCCAGCAGCTTGGGACAGTCAGGGACCCAGTACTTC. Translating it yields CASSLGQSGTQYF.

V usage is TRBV28 and J usage is TRBJ1-2; D call uncertain. The CDR3 has 12 amino acids. Germline V gives CDR1 MDHEN, CDR2 SYDVKM. V was trimmed by 4 bases and J by 4 bases, leaving 7 bases between them. The CDR3: CASSSTVYGYTF. The CDR3 nucleotides read TGTGCCAGCAGTTCCACAGTCTATGGCTACACCTTC.

There are a few counts of this clone. The chain carries TRBV5-1 and TRBJ2-7; D gene unclear. V was shortened by 2 bases and J by 6 bases, with 15 bases between the two germline ends. This CDR3 is built from 14 residues. Germline V gives CDR1 SGHRS, CDR2 YFSETQ. CDR3 in amino acids: CASSLGHITGEQYF. The CDR3 nucleotides read TGCGCCAGCAGCTTAGGGCATATCACTGGCGAGCAGTACTTC. Full variable domain (rest looked up from reference TRBV5-1 and TRBJ2-7): KAGVTQTPRYLIKTRGQQVTLSCSPISGHRSVSWYQQTPGQGLQFLFEYFSETQRNKGNFPGRFSGRQFSNSRSEMNVSTLELGDSALYLCASSLGHITGEQYFGPGTRLTVT.

The sample holds one count of this clone. V usage is TRBV5-1 and J usage is TRBJ1-4; TRBD1 aligns across 9 bases. With 4 bases clipped from V and 7 bases from J, the junction kept 8 bases outside the gene matches. Germline V gene lookup returns CDR1 SGHRS and CDR2 YFSETQ. The CDR3 consists of 15 residues. CDR3 DNA: TGCGCCAGCAGCATGTCACAGGGGGCGGGTGAAAAACTGTTTTTT. Its translation is CASSMSQGAGEKLFF.